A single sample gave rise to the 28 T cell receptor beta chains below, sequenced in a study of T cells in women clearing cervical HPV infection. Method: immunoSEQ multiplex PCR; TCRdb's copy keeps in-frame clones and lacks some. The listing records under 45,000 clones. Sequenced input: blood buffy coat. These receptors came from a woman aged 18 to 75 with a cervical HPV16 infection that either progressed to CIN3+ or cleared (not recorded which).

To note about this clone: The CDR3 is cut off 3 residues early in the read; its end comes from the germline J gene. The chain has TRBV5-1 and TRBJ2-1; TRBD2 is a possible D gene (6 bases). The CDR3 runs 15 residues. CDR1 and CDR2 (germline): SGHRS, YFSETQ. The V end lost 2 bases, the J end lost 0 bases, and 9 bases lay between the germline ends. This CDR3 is CASSFRGLSYNEQFF. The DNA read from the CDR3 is TGCGCCAGCAGCTTTCGGGGACTCTCCTACAATGAG.

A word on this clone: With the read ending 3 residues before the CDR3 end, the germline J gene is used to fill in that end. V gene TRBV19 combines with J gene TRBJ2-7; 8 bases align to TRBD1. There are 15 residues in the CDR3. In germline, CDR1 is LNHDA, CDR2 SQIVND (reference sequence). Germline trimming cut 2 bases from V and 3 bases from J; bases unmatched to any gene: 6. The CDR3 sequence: CASSIRTGGIYEQYF. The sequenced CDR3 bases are TGTGCCAGTAGTATACGCACAGGGGGAATCTACGAG.

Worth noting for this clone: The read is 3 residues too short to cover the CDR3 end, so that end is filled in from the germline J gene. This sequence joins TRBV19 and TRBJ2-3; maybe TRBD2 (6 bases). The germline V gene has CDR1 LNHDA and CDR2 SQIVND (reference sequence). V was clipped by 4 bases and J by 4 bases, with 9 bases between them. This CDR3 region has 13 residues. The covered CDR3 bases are TGTGCCAGTAGTACTAGCGCGGCAGATACG. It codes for CASSTSAADT. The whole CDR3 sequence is CASSTSAADTQYF.

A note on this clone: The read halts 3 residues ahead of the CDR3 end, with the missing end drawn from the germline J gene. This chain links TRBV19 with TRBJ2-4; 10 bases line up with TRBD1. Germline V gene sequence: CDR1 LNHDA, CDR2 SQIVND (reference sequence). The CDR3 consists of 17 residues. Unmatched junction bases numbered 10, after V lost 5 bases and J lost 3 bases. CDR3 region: CASSSTPGTGDKNIQYF. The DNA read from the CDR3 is TGTGCCAGTAGTTCTACCCCCGGGACAGGGGACAAAAACATT.

CDR3 bases read: TGTGCCAGCAGTCGGTCGCCCGGGAATTCACCC. Its protein is CASSRSPGNSP. From start to end, the CDR3 is CASSRSPGNSPLHF. The chain is built from TRBV6-4 and TRBJ1-6; D ambiguous. The read ends 3 residues before the CDR3 terminus; that terminus is restored from the germline J gene. V lost 5 bases to trimming and J lost 7 bases, with 12 bases between them. This CDR3 has 14 residues. Per germline, CDR1 MRHNA and CDR2 SNTAGT.

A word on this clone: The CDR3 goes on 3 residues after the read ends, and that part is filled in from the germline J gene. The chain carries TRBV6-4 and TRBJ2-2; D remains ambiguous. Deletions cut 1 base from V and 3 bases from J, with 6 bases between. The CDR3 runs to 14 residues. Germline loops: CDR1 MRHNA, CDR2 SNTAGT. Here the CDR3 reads CASSDFADTGELFF. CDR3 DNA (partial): TGTGCCAGCAGTGACTTTGCGGACACCGGGGAG.

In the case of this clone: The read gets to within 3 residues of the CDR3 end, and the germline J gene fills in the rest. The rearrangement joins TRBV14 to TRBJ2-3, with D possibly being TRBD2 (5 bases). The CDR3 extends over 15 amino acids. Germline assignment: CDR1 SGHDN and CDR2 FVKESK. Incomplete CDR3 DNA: TGTGCCAGCAGCCAAATCGGTCCCCTCGGGGAGACG. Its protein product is CASSQIGPLGET. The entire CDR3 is CASSQIGPLGETQYF.

This CDR3 is CASSPFLAGGPPGELFF. Incomplete CDR3 DNA: TGTGCCAGCAGCCCTTTTCTAGCGGGGGGGCCCCCCGGGGAG. The chain carries TRBV7-8 and TRBJ2-2, with 12 bases matching TRBD2. Read sequence stops 3 residues before the CDR3 end, and the germline J gene provides the missing end. Germline V lookup: CDR1 SGHVS, CDR2 FQNEAQ. The CDR3 runs to 17 residues. With 5 bases clipped from V and 6 bases from J, the junction kept 10 bases outside the gene matches.

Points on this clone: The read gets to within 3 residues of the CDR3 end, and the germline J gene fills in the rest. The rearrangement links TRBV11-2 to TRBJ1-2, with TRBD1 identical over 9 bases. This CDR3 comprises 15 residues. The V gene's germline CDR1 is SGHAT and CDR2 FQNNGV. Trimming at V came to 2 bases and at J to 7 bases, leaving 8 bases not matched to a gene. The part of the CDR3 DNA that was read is TGTGCCAGCAGCTTATCTGGGACAGGGAGAGGTGGC. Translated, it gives CASSLSGTGRGG. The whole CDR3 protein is CASSLSGTGRGGYTF. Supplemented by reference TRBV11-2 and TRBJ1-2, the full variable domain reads EAGVAQSPRYKIIEKRQSVAFWCNPISGHATLYWYQQILGQGPKLLIQFQNNGVVDDSQLPKDRFSAERLKGVDSTLKIQPAKLEDSAVYLCASSLSGTGRGGYTFGSGTRLTVV.

CDR3 residues: CSAMGQGLFF. Partial CDR3 DNA: TGCAGTGCTATGGGACAGGGG. This sequence joins TRBV20-1 and TRBJ2-2; TRBD1 agrees at 9 bases. The read gets to within 3 residues of the CDR3 end, and the germline J gene fills in the rest. The CDR3 sequence is 10 residues long. Per germline, CDR1 DFQATT and CDR2 SNEGSKA (reference sequence).

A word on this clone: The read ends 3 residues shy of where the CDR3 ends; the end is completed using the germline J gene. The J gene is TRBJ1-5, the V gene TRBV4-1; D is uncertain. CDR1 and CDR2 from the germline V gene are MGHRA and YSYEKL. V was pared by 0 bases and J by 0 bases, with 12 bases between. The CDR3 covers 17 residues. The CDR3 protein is CASSQEWAPYSNQPQHF. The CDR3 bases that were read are TGCGCCAGCAGCCAAGAGTGGGCACCATATAGCAATCAGCCC.

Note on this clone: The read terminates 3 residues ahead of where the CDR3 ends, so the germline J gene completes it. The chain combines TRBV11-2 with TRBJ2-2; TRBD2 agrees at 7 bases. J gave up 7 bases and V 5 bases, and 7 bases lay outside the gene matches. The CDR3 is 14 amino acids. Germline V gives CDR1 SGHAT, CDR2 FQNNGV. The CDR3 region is CASSITSAHGELFF. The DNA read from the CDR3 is TGTGCCAGCAGCATTACTAGCGCCCACGGGGAG.

Incomplete CDR3 DNA: TGTGCCAGCAGTTTAGGGGGACAGGGTCACTATGGC. This sequence encodes CASSLGGQGHYG. The full CDR3 protein is CASSLGGQGHYGYTF. The rearrangement links TRBV28 to TRBJ1-2; 9 positions agree with TRBD1. The read halts 3 residues ahead of the CDR3 end, with the missing end drawn from the germline J gene. The CDR3 contains 15 residues. Per the germline V gene, CDR1 is MDHEN and CDR2 is SYDVKM. V was pared by 2 bases and J by 3 bases, with 4 bases of the junction left unmatched.

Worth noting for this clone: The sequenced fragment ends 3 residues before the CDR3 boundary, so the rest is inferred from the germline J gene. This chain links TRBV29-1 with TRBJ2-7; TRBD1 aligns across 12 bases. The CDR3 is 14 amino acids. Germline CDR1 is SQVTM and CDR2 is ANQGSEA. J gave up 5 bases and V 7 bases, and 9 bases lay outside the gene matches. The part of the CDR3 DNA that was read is TGCAGCGCCCTCCAGGGACAGGGGGCCCACGAG. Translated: CSALQGQGAHE. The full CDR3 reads CSALQGQGAHEQYF.

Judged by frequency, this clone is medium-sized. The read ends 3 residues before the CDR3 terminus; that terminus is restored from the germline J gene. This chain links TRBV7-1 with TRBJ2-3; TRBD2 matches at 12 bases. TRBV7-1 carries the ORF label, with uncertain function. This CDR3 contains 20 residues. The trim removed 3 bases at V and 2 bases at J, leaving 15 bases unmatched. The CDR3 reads CASSSSQLRTSGATTDTQYF. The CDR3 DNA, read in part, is TGTGCCAGCAGCTCTTCCCAACTAAGGACTAGCGGGGCCACCACAGATACG.

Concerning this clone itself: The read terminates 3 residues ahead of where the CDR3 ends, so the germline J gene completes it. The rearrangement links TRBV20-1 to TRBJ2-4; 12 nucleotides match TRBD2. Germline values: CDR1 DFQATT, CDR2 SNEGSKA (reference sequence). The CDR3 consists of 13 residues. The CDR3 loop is CSAAGLAGGPQYF. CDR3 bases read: TGCAGTGCTGCCGGCCTAGCGGGGGGGCCT.

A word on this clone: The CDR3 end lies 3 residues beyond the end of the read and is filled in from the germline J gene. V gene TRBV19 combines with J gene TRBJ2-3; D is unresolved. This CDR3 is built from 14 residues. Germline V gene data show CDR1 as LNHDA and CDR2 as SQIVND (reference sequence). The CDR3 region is CASSIGSRNQPQYF. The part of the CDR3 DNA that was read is TGTGCCAGTAGTATCGGGTCCCGCAATCAGCCG.

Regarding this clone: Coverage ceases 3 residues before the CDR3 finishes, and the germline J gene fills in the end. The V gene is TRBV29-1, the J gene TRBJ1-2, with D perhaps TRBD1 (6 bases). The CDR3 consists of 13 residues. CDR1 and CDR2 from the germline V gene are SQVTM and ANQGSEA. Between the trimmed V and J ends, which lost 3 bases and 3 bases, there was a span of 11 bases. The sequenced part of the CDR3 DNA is TGCAGCGTTGATAGTGAGGGGGACTATGGC. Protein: CSVDSEGDYG. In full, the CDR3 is CSVDSEGDYGYTF. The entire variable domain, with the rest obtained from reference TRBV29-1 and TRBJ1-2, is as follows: SAVISQKPSRDICQRGTSLTIQCQVDSQVTMMFWYRQQPGQSLTLIATANQGSEATYESGFVIDKFPISRPNLTFSTLTVSNMSPEDSSIYLCSVDSEGDYGYTFGSGTRLTVV.

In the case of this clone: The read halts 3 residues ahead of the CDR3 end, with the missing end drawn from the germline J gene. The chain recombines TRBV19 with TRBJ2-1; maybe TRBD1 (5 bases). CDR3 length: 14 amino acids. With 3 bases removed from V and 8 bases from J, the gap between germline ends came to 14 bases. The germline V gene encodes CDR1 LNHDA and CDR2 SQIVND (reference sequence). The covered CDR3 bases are TGTGCCAGTAGTATGGAAACAGGCTATTATGAG. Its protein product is CASSMETGYYE. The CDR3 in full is CASSMETGYYEQFF.

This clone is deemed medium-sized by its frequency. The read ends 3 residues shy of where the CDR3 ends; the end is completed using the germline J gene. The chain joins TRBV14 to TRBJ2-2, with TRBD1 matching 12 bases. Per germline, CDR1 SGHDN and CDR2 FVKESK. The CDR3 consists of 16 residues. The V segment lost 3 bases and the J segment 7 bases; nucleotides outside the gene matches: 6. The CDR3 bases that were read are TGTGCCAGCAGCCATACCGGGACAGGGGGCTTCGGGGAG. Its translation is CASSHTGTGGFGE. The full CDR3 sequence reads CASSHTGTGGFGELFF.

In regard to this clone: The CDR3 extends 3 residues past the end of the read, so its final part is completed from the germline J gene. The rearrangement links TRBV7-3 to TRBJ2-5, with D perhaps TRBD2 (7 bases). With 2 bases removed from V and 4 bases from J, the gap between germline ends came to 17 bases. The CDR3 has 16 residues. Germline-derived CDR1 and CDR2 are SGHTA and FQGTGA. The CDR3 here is CASSLFVVGGRETQYF. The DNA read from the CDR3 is TGTGCCAGCAGCTTATTCGTTGTGGGGGGGCGAGAGACC. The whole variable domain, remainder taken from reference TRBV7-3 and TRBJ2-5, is GAGVSQTPSNKVTEKGKYVELRCDPISGHTALYWYRQSLGQGPEFLIYFQGTGAADDSGLPNDRFFAVRPEGSVSTLKIQRTERGDSAVYLCASSLFVVGGRETQYFGPGTRLLVL.

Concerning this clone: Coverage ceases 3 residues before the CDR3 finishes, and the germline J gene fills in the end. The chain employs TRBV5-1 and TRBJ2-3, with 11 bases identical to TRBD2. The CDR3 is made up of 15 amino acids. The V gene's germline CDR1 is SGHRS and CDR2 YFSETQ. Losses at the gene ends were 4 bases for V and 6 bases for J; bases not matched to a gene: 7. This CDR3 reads CASSPEASGGDTQYF. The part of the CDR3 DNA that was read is TGCGCCAGCAGCCCGGAGGCTAGCGGGGGGGATACG.

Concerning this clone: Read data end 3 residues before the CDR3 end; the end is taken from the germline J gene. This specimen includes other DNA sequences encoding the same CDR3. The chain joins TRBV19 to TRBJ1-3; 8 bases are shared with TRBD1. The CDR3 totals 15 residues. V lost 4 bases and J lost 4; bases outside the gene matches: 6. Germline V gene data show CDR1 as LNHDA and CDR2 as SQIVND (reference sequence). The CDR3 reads CASSRARGPGNTIYF. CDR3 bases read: TGTGCCAGTAGTAGGGCCAGGGGGCCGGGAAACACC.

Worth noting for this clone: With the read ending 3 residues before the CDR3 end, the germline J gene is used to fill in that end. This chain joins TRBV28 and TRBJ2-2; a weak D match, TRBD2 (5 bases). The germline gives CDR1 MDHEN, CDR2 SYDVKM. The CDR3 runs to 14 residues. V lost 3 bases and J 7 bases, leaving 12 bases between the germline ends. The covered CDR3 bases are TGTGCCAGCAGTTTGACGACTATAAACGGGGAG. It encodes CASSLTTINGE. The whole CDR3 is CASSLTTINGELFF. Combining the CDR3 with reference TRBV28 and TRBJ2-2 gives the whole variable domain DVKVTQSSRYLVKRTGEKVFLECVQDMDHENMFWYRQDPGLGLRLIYFSYDVKMKEKGDIPEGYSVSREKKERFSLILESASTNQTSMYLCASSLTTINGELFFGEGSRLTVL.

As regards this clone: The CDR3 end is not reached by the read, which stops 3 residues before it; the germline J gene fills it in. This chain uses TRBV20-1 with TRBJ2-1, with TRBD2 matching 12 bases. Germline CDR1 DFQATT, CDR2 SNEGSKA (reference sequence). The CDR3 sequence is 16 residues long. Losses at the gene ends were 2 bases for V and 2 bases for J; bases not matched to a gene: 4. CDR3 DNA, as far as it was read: TGCAGTGCTAGACCGGGACTAGCGGGCCCCTACAATGAG. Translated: CSARPGLAGPYNE. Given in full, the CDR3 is CSARPGLAGPYNEQFF.

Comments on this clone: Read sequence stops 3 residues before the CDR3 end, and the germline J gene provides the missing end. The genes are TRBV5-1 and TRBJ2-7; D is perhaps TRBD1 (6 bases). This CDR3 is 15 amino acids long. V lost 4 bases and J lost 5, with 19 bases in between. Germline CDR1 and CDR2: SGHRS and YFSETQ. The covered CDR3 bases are TGCGCCAGCAGCGTACAGGGAGAAGGGGCTAACGAG. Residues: CASSVQGEGANE. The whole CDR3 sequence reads CASSVQGEGANEQYF.

The DNA read from the CDR3 is TGTGCCAGTAGTATAGATCGGAGAGGGCTGATTGGTGGT. This codes for CASSIDRRGLIGG. The whole CDR3 protein is CASSIDRRGLIGGQYF. The gene calls are TRBV19 and TRBJ2-4, with D possibly being TRBD2 (5 bases). The observed sequence ends 3 residues before the CDR3 terminus, with the missing tail filled in from the germline J gene. This CDR3 region has 16 residues. Germline CDR1 reads LNHDA; CDR2 reads SQIVND (reference sequence). The full variable domain, completed using reference TRBV19 and TRBJ2-4, is DGGITQSPKYLFRKEGQNVTLSCEQNLNHDAMYWYRQDPGQGLRLIYYSQIVNDFQKGDIAEGYSVSREKKESFPLTVTSAQKNPTAFYLCASSIDRRGLIGGQYFGAGTRLSVL.

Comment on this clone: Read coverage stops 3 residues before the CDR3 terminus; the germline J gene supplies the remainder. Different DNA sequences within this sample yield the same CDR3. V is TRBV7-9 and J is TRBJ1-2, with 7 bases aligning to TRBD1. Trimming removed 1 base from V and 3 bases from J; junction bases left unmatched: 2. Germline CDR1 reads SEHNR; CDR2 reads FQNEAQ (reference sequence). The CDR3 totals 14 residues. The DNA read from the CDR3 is TGTGCCAGCAGCTTAGAAACAGGGGACTATGGC. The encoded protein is CASSLETGDYG. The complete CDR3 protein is CASSLETGDYGYTF.